These 25 T cell receptor beta chains originate from one sample sequenced in a study of graft-versus-host responses after intestinal transplantation. This table comes from immunoSEQ multiplex PCR, and its TCRdb copy is limited to in-frame clones, with some not included. The sample records 60,000 to 75,000 clones, roughly 90% being singletons. The authors processed graft tissue to release intraepithelial and lamina propria lymphocytes. This sample comprised ileum tissue, obtained 350 to 400 days after transplant. The receptor source for this set is a human patient who received an intestinal transplant, so some T cells may come from the graft donor.

The chain joins TRBV6-5 to TRBJ1-1, with 7 bases fitting TRBD1. The CDR3 sequence is 12 residues long. V was clipped by 5 bases and J by 7 bases; unmatched bases: 4. Germline V gene sequence: CDR1 MNHEY, CDR2 SVGAGI. The CDR3 sequence is CASSEGANEAFF. CDR3 in DNA: TGTGCCAGCAGTGAGGGGGCTAATGAAGCTTTCTTT.

The chain is built from TRBV29-1 and TRBJ1-6; the D gene is possibly TRBD1 (5 bases). Germline CDR1 SQVTM, CDR2 ANQGSEA. Deletions cut 4 bases from V and 9 bases from J, with 13 bases between. This CDR3 region has 13 residues. The CDR3 nucleotides are TGCAGCGTTGCGGGGGGGTTGGGTTCACCCCTCCACTTT. This translates into CSVAGGLGSPLHF.

This clone was observed a single time. The chain joins TRBV2 to TRBJ1-1; unclear D gene. The germline CDR1 and CDR2 sequences are SNHLY and FYNNEI. The V end was cut by 4 bases, the J end by 1 base, with 7 bases between. The CDR3 extends over 13 amino acids. The CDR3 sequence: CASSATENTEAFF. The CDR3 region has the DNA TGTGCCAGCAGTGCAACAGAGAACACTGAAGCTTTCTTT.

The chain joins TRBV15 to TRBJ2-2; D may be TRBD1 (6 bases). CDR3 size: 14 residues. V lost 5 bases to trimming and J lost 5 bases, with 12 bases between them. The germline gives CDR1 LNHNV, CDR2 YYDKDF (reference sequence). CDR3 residues: CATSLRTDTGELFF. The DNA for the CDR3 is TGTGCCACCAGCCTCCGGACAGATACCGGGGAGCTGTTTTTT.

The J gene is TRBJ2-7, the V gene TRBV21-1; the DNA was not compared with TRBD1, the D call given in the table. TRBV21-1 counts as a pseudogene. This CDR3 comprises 13 residues. This CDR3 reads CASKWDKSYEQYF. CDR3 in DNA: TGTGCCAGCAAGTGGGACAAGTCCTACGAGCAGTACTTC.

V and J are TRBV27 and TRBJ2-1, with TRBD1 matching over 8 bases. J gave up 5 bases and V 2 bases, and 8 bases lay outside the gene matches. The CDR3 extends over 16 amino acids. The V gene's germline CDR1 is MNHEY and CDR2 SMNVEV (reference sequence). The CDR3 region is CASSLGGRGRDNEQFF. CDR3 DNA: TGTGCCAGCAGTTTAGGGGGCAGGGGGCGCGACAATGAGCAGTTCTTC.

The rearrangement joins TRBV5-1 to TRBJ2-7; D is uncertain. This CDR3 region has 15 residues. Per the germline V gene, CDR1 is SGHRS and CDR2 is YFSETQ. V gave up 0 bases and J gave up 0 bases, with 10 bases separating them. The CDR3 bases are TGCGCCAGCAGCTTGGATCCGGAACCCTCCTACGAGCAGTACTTC. Its protein product is CASSLDPEPSYEQYF.

The chain employs TRBV5-1 and TRBJ2-6; D is uncertain. CDR3 size: 16 residues. V lost 4 bases and J lost 0, with 11 bases in between. Germline V lookup: CDR1 SGHRS, CDR2 YFSETQ. DNA for the CDR3: TGCGCCAGCAGCGTGACACCGAGCTCTGGGGCCAACGTCCTGACTTTC. It codes for CASSVTPSSGANVLTF.

The chain combines TRBV7-9 with TRBJ1-6; 8 bases map to TRBD1. This CDR3 is built from 14 residues. Trimming at V came to 4 bases and at J to 8 bases, leaving 4 bases not matched to a gene. The germline gives CDR1 SEHNR, CDR2 FQNEAQ (reference sequence). Here the CDR3 reads CASSYGQGDSPLHF. CDR3 DNA: TGTGCCAGCAGCTACGGACAGGGCGATTCACCCCTCCACTTT.

CDR3 sequence reads: CASSEYVAAGSDTQYF. DNA of the CDR3: TGTGCCAGCAGTGAATACGTGGCTGCAGGTTCAGATACGCAGTATTTT. The rearrangement links TRBV25-1 to TRBJ2-3; D unresolved. The germline V gene encodes CDR1 MGHDK and CDR2 SYGVNS. The germline V and J ends were trimmed by 0 bases and 4 bases, with 14 bases remaining between them. The CDR3 is 16 residues long.

The chain has TRBV7-2 and TRBJ2-5; D gene ambiguous. The CDR3 length is 14 residues. V lost 5 bases and J lost 2, with 12 bases in between. Germline V gene data show CDR1 as SGHTA and CDR2 as FQGNSA. CDR3 in amino acids: CASSPKGPQETQYF. CDR3 DNA: TGTGCCAGCAGCCCCAAGGGCCCTCAAGAGACCCAGTACTTC.

The V gene is TRBV27, the J gene TRBJ2-3, with D possibly TRBD2 on 6 matching bases. This CDR3 contains 14 residues. CDR1 is MNHEY, CDR2 SMNVEV, per germline (reference sequence). Trimming stripped 7 bases from V and 3 bases from J, with 14 bases between. DNA for the CDR3: TGTGCCAGCACCGCGGGGTGGCGGACAGATACGCAGTATTTT. The encoded protein is CASTAGWRTDTQYF.

The rearrangement links TRBV27 to TRBJ2-1, with 15 bases aligning to TRBD2. The CDR3 sequence is 19 residues long. J was trimmed by 9 bases and V by 3 bases; bases with no gene match: 15. Germline CDR1 is MNHEY and CDR2 is SMNVEV (reference sequence). DNA for the CDR3: TGTGCCAGCAGTTTCGCCCGGACTAGCGGGGGGGCTGTACAATCTGAGCAGTTCTTC. This translates into CASSFARTSGGAVQSEQFF.

The gene calls are TRBV6-5 and TRBJ2-1; 10 nucleotides line up with TRBD2. This CDR3 comprises 16 residues. The junction had 9 bases not matched to a gene; V was cut back by 2 bases and J by 8 bases. Looked up from germline, CDR1 is MNHEY and CDR2 is SVGAGI. The CDR3 sequence is CASSYRLAGDRDEQFF. The CDR3 DNA follows: TGTGCCAGCAGTTACCGCCTAGCGGGAGATAGGGATGAGCAGTTCTTC.

The chain carries TRBV6-5 and TRBJ1-1, with unresolved D. The V end was cut by 2 bases, the J end by 12 bases, with 16 bases between. Germline V gene lookup returns CDR1 MNHEY and CDR2 SVGAGI. The CDR3 sequence is 13 residues long. CDR3: CASSYPTGVETFF. In DNA form, the CDR3 reads TGTGCCAGCAGTTACCCGACCGGGGTGGAGACTTTCTTT.

The V gene is TRBV7-8, the J gene TRBJ2-3; tentatively, D is TRBD1 or TRBD2 (5 bases each). The CDR3 has 16 amino acids. CDR1 is SGHVS and CDR2 is FQNEAQ in the germline V gene. V was clipped by 2 bases and J by 5 bases, with 17 bases between them. CDR3 sequence (DNA): TGTGCCAGCAGCTTAACCCCGGTGGGGGAGCAAGATACGCAGTATTTT. Translated: CASSLTPVGEQDTQYF.

This clone occurred a few times. V gene TRBV11-2 combines with J gene TRBJ1-6; 12 bases line up with TRBD1. The germline gives CDR1 SGHAT, CDR2 FQNNGV. The CDR3 length is 15 residues. V was pared by 6 bases and J by 5 bases, with 2 bases of the junction left unmatched. CDR3 residues: CASSGDRGHNSPLHF. DNA of the CDR3: TGTGCCAGCAGTGGGGACAGGGGGCATAATTCACCCCTCCACTTT.

The sample holds a few counts of this clone. V gene TRBV11-2 combines with J gene TRBJ2-3; D is possibly TRBD2 (5 bases). Trimming took 1 base from V and 0 from J, leaving 8 bases between them. The CDR3 is 15 amino acids. Germline V gives CDR1 SGHAT, CDR2 FQNNGV. The CDR3 is CASSLGWTSTDTQYF. The CDR3 region has the DNA TGTGCCAGCAGCTTAGGGTGGACTAGCACAGATACGCAGTATTTT. Complete variable domain (other parts from reference TRBV11-2 and TRBJ2-3): EAGVAQSPRYKIIEKRQSVAFWCNPISGHATLYWYQQILGQGPKLLIQFQNNGVVDDSQLPKDRFSAERLKGVDSTLKIQPAKLEDSAVYLCASSLGWTSTDTQYFGPGTRLTVL.

This sequence joins TRBV6-1 and TRBJ1-3; D unresolved. With 4 bases removed from V and 1 base from J, the gap between germline ends came to 8 bases. Per germline, CDR1 MNHNS and CDR2 SASEGT. This CDR3 is 14 amino acids long. The CDR3 nucleotides read TGTGCCAGCAGTGTGGGAGGGTCTGGAAACACCATATATTTT. It translates to CASSVGGSGNTIYF.

The rearrangement uses TRBV5-1 and TRBJ2-7; TRBD1 agrees at 10 bases. With 4 bases clipped from V and 4 bases from J, the junction kept 11 bases outside the gene matches. The CDR3 is made up of 16 amino acids. The germline V gene encodes CDR1 SGHRS and CDR2 YFSETQ. The CDR3 sequence is CASSPARTGGMYEQYF. CDR3 nucleotides: TGCGCCAGCAGCCCCGCTCGGACAGGGGGGATGTACGAGCAGTACTTC.

There are a few counts of this clone. The chain joins TRBV6-6 to TRBJ2-5; weak D call: TRBD2 (6 bases). This CDR3 has 16 residues. Germline CDR1 is MNHNY and CDR2 is SVGAGI (reference sequence). V lost 0 bases and J 11 bases, leaving 22 bases between the germline ends. Here the CDR3 reads CASSYSAGRKVQEQYF. The CDR3 region has the DNA TGTGCCAGCAGTTACTCGGCCGGGAGAAAGGTGCAAGAGCAGTACTTC.

This chain joins TRBV5-6 and TRBJ1-5; 7 bases align to TRBD1. Germline CDR1 reads SGHDT; CDR2 reads YYEEEE. Losses at the gene ends were 1 base for V and 5 bases for J; bases not matched to a gene: 6. CDR3 length: 15 residues. The CDR3 coding sequence is TGTGCCAGCAGCTTGTGGGACAGAACCGATCAGCCCCAGCATTTT. Translating it yields CASSLWDRTDQPQHF.

J is TRBJ2-7 and V is TRBV5-1, with 9 bases matching TRBD1. CDR3 size: 16 residues. Looked up from germline, CDR1 is SGHRS and CDR2 is YFSETQ. The J segment lost 7 bases and the V segment lost 4 bases, leaving 15 bases of the junction unmatched. The CDR3 DNA is TGCGCCAGCAGCATTGGGACAGGGAGAGGGCTGGGGGAGCAGTACTTC. Protein sequence: CASSIGTGRGLGEQYF.

The V gene is TRBV5-5, the J gene TRBJ2-3; D remains unclear. Germline CDR1 reads SGHKS; CDR2 reads YYEKEE (reference sequence). Deletions cut 7 bases from V and 0 bases from J, with 6 bases between. The CDR3 has 12 amino acids. CDR3 DNA sequence: TGTGCCAGCGTGAGCAGCACAGATACGCAGTATTTT. This sequence encodes CASVSSTDTQYF.

This clone was counted a single time. This chain uses TRBV18 with TRBJ1-2, with D possibly being TRBD1 (6 bases). The CDR3 runs to 15 residues. V was clipped by 2 bases and J by 1 base, with 11 bases between them. The germline V gene has CDR1 KGHSH and CDR2 LQKENI. This CDR3 is CASSPTGSVNYGYTF. The CDR3 DNA reads TGTGCCAGCTCACCAACAGGGTCCGTTAACTATGGCTACACCTTC.